The 16 T cell receptor beta chains given below trace back to one sample, sequenced in a study of shared clonotypes between healthy human individuals (dated by TCRdb to 2018 to 2020). For the CD8 naive samples, CD45RO-negative cells were positively selected for CCR7, yielding a CD45RA+CCR7+ population from which TemRA cells were excluded. Library method: the immunoSEQ multiplex PCR assay. TCRdb limited this immuneACCESS table to in-frame rearrangements with V and J called. A share of clones is missing; checked studies link under half to unresolved V genes, and the rest is unexplained. In all, the sample holds more than 550,000 clones, and 90% to 95% of those were seen once. The biggest ten clones account for 20% to 25% of the sample. The specimen sequenced was naive CD8+ T cells sorted from blood. This sample's cell subset or site label indicates: CD45RA+CCR7+. The receptors were gathered from a man under 40 in good health.

This chain joins TRBV29-1 and TRBJ2-5; 8 nucleotides line up with TRBD1. V gave up 2 bases and J gave up 5 bases; unmatched junction bases: 10. This CDR3 spans 15 amino acids. Germline V CDR1 and CDR2: SQVTM, ANQGSEA. The CDR3 loop is CSVETGQGAPETQYF. DNA for the CDR3: TGCAGCGTTGAAACGGGGCAGGGGGCCCCGGAGACCCAGTACTTC.

In this sample, this clone turned up a few times. The gene calls are TRBV15 and TRBJ2-2, with D uncertain. The CDR3 extends over 13 amino acids. Per germline, CDR1 LNHNV and CDR2 YYDKDF (reference sequence). V was trimmed by 7 bases and J by 4 bases, leaving 10 bases between them. The DNA of the CDR3 is TGTGCCACCAAGGGTTATGGCACCGGGGAGCTGTTTTTT. Translating gives CATKGYGTGELFF. The variable domain in full, completed from reference TRBV15 and TRBJ2-2, reads DAMVIQNPRYQVTQFGKPVTLSCSQTLNHNVMYWYQQKSSQAPKLLFHYYDKDFNNEADTPDNFQSRRPNTSFCFLDIRSPGLGDTAMYLCATKGYGTGELFFGEGSRLTVL.

This clone was seen more than once but under ten times. The chain joins TRBV19 to TRBJ2-7; TRBD1 aligns across 7 bases. CDR1 is LNHDA, CDR2 SQIVND, per germline (reference sequence). J gave up 4 bases and V 5 bases, and 5 bases lay outside the gene matches. The CDR3 covers 13 residues. The CDR3 reads CASSPRDSYEQYF. CDR3 bases: TGTGCCAGTAGTCCTAGGGACAGTTACGAGCAGTACTTC. The complete variable domain, with remaining parts taken from reference TRBV19 and TRBJ2-7, reads DGGITQSPKYLFRKEGQNVTLSCEQNLNHDAMYWYRQDPGQGLRLIYYSQIVNDFQKGDIAEGYSVSREKKESFPLTVTSAQKNPTAFYLCASSPRDSYEQYFGPGTRLTVT.

The chain is built from TRBV7-9 and TRBJ1-5, with no clear D. Trimming removed 3 bases from V and 4 bases from J, with 10 bases in between. Germline assignment: CDR1 SEHNR and CDR2 FQNEAQ (reference sequence). CDR3 length: 14 amino acids. The CDR3 region has the DNA TGTGCCAGCAGCTTCATCGGTCAAAATCAGCCCCAGCATTTT. It encodes CASSFIGQNQPQHF.

This rearrangement joins TRBV7-9 to TRBJ2-7; D tentatively fits TRBD1 or TRBD2 (5 bases each). This CDR3 comprises 14 residues. Germline lookup yields CDR1 SEHNR and CDR2 FQNEAQ (reference sequence). The ends were cut back, 5 bases at V and 3 bases at J, with 14 bases in the middle. CDR3 sequence (DNA): TGTGCCAGCAGCCCCGGGACGGACGGCTACGAGCAGTACTTC. Its protein product is CASSPGTDGYEQYF.

V gene TRBV28 combines with J gene TRBJ2-1, with TRBD2 matching 13 bases. Germline CDR1 MDHEN, CDR2 SYDVKM. V lost 6 bases to trimming and J lost 8 bases; unmatched junction nucleotides: 7. This CDR3 has 15 residues. In DNA form, the CDR3 reads TGTGCCAGCAGCCGCGGACTAGCGGGAGAGGATGAGCAGTTCTTC. Amino acids: CASSRGLAGEDEQFF.

The rearrangement joins TRBV7-9 to TRBJ2-1, with D perhaps matching TRBD1 or TRBD2 (5 bases each). From germline, CDR1 is SEHNR and CDR2 FQNEAQ (reference sequence). Trimming pared 5 bases from V and 2 bases from J, leaving 22 bases between. This CDR3 spans 18 amino acids. Here the CDR3 DNA reads TGTGCCAGCAGCCCCCGCGGAATGGGGCTAGCTCCCTACAATGAGCAGTTCTTC. As protein: CASSPRGMGLAPYNEQFF. Full variable domain (missing parts from reference TRBV7-9 and TRBJ2-1): DTGVSQNPRHKITKRGQNVTFRCDPISEHNRLYWYRQTLGQGPEFLTYFQNEAQLEKSRLLSDRFSAERPKGSFSTLEIQRTEQGDSAMYLCASSPRGMGLAPYNEQFFGPGTRLTVL.

The rearrangement joins TRBV6-5 to TRBJ2-1; 9 positions match TRBD2. Germline lookup yields CDR1 MNHEY and CDR2 SVGAGI. The trim removed 5 bases at V and 4 bases at J, leaving 3 bases unmatched. This CDR3 comprises 14 residues. The chain's CDR3 is CASSATSGYNEQFF. The DNA of the CDR3 is TGTGCCAGCAGTGCGACTAGCGGTTACAATGAGCAGTTCTTC.

This sequence joins TRBV9 and TRBJ1-1, with D possibly being TRBD1 (6 bases). Germline values: CDR1 SGDLS, CDR2 YYNGEE. The CDR3 extends over 15 amino acids. Trimming removed 5 bases at V and 1 base at J, with 15 bases between. The CDR3 coding sequence is TGTGCCAGCAGACGGGACAAATGGGGGAACACTGAAGCTTTCTTT. Translation: CASRRDKWGNTEAFF.

V gene TRBV4-3 combines with J gene TRBJ2-3, with D tentatively TRBD2 (5 bases). V was shortened by 0 bases and J by 0 bases, with 10 bases between the two germline ends. Germline CDR1 and CDR2: LGHNA and YSLEER. There are 16 residues in the CDR3. The CDR3 sequence: CASSQDLEVSTDTQYF. DNA for the CDR3: TGCGCCAGCAGCCAAGATTTGGAGGTGAGCACAGATACGCAGTATTTT.

The CDR3 DNA follows: TGTGCCAGCAGTGAACCGGGACAGGGCCCCTACGAGCAGTACTTC. Translating it yields CASSEPGQGPYEQYF. This chain links TRBV6-1 with TRBJ2-7, with 9 bases identical to TRBD1. Germline CDR1 reads MNHNS; CDR2 reads SASEGT. The ends lost 2 bases at V and 2 bases at J; junction bases unmatched: 4. The CDR3 consists of 15 residues.

This clone has a single count. V and J are TRBV4-3 and TRBJ1-2; maybe TRBD1 (5 bases). V was shortened by 3 bases and J by 4 bases, with 15 bases between the two germline ends. Looked up from germline, CDR1 is LGHNA and CDR2 is YSLEER. This CDR3 spans 15 amino acids. DNA for the CDR3: TGCGCCAGCAGCCAGGGAACTGGGCAGGGCTATGGCTACACCTTC. Its translation: CASSQGTGQGYGYTF.

The rearrangement uses TRBV4-1 and TRBJ1-5, with D possibly TRBD1 on 5 matching bases. The V and J ends lost 1 base and 2 bases respectively, with 9 bases between them. The CDR3 contains 15 residues. Germline CDR1 and CDR2: MGHRA and YSYEKL. The CDR3, as DNA: TGCGCCAGCAGCCAAGGGGTACAGGGCAATCAGCCCCAGCATTTT. Translating gives CASSQGVQGNQPQHF.

V is TRBV4-1 and J is TRBJ2-1, with 7 bases fitting TRBD2. The germline V gene has CDR1 MGHRA and CDR2 YSYEKL. This CDR3 is 15 amino acids long. J was trimmed by 9 bases and V by 1 base; bases with no gene match: 9. The CDR3: CASSQATGTISEQFF. CDR3 sequence (DNA): TGCGCCAGCAGCCAAGCGACCGGGACTATCAGTGAGCAGTTCTTC.

The CDR3 is CASSQSDGAYGYTF. The CDR3 DNA sequence: TGTGCCAGCAGCCAATCGGACGGAGCCTATGGCTACACCTTC. The V gene is TRBV11-2, the J gene TRBJ1-2; D uncertain. Germline CDR1 reads SGHAT; CDR2 reads FQNNGV. This CDR3 has 14 residues. The germline V and J ends were trimmed by 5 bases and 4 bases, with 14 bases remaining between them.

The V call is TRBV7-3, the J call TRBJ1-2; no clear D gene. CDR1 SGHTA and CDR2 FQGTGA come from the germline V gene. The CDR3 is 15 residues long. Trimming took 3 bases from V and 4 from J, leaving 15 bases between them. The CDR3 sequence is CASSFKLSDPYGYTF. CDR3 nucleotides: TGTGCCAGCAGCTTCAAACTGTCGGACCCCTATGGCTACACCTTC.